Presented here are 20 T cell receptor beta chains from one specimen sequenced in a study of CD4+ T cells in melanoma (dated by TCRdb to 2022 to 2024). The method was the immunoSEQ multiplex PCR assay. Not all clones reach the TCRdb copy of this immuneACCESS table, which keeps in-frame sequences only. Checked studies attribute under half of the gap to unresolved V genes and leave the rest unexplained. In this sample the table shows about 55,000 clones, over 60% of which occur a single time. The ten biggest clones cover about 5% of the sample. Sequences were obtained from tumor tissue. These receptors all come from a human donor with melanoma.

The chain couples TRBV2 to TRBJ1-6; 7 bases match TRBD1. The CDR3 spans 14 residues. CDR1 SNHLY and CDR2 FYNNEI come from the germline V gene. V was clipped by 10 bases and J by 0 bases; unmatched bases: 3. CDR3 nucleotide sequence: TGTGCCATGACAGGGAGCTCCTATAATTCACCCCTCCACTTT. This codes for CAMTGSSYNSPLHF.

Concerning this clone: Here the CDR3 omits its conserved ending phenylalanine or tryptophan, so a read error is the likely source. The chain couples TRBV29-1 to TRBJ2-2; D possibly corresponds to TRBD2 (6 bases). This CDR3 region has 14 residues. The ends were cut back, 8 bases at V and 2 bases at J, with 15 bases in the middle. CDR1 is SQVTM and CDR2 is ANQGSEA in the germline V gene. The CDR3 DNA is TGCAGCTCGGGAGCTAGCTTAAACACCGGGGAGCTGTTTTTA. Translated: CSSGASLNTGELFL.

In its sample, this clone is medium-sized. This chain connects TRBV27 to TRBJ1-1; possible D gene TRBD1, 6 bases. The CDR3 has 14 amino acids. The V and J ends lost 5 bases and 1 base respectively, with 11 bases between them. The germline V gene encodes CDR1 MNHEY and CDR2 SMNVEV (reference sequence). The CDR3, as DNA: TGTGCCAGCAGTGCGGGGGGGCAGAACACTGAAGCTTTCTTT. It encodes CASSAGGQNTEAFF.

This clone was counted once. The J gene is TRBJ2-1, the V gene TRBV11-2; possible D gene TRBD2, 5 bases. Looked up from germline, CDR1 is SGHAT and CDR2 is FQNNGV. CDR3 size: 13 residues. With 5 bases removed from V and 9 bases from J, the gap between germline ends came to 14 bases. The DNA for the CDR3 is TGTGCCAGCAGCCAAATAGGACTGGGTGAGCAGTTCTTC. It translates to CASSQIGLGEQFF.

The CDR3 spells CASSAGQPAYGYTF. The CDR3, as DNA: TGTGCCAGCAGCGCGGGACAGCCAGCCTATGGCTACACCTTC. The chain recombines TRBV9 with TRBJ1-2; 7 bases line up with TRBD1. V shed 3 bases and J 4 bases; nucleotides not matched to a gene: 6. Per the germline V gene, CDR1 is SGDLS and CDR2 is YYNGEE. The CDR3 runs to 14 residues.

Written as DNA, the CDR3 is TGTGCCAGCAGTGAAAAAAGGTTGTCACAGGAACAAGAGACCCAGTACTTC. Translating gives CASSEKRLSQEQETQYF. The V gene is TRBV6-1, the J gene TRBJ2-5; D is possibly TRBD1 (5 bases). The CDR3 extends over 17 amino acids. The V gene lost 2 bases and the J gene lost 2 bases, with 18 bases spanning the gap. The germline CDR1 and CDR2 sequences are MNHNS and SASEGT.

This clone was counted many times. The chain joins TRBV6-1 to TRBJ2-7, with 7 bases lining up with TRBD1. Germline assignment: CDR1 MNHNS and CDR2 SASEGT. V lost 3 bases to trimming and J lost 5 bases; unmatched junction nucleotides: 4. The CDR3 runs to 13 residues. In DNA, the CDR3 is TGTGCCAGCAGTGACCTAGACAGGGACGAGCAGTACTTC. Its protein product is CASSDLDRDEQYF.

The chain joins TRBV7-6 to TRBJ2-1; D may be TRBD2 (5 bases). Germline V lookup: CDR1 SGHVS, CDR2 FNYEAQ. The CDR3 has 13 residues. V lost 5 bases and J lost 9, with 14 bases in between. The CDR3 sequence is CASSRLNGFEQFF. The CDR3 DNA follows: TGTGCCAGCAGCCGACTAAACGGGTTTGAGCAGTTCTTC.

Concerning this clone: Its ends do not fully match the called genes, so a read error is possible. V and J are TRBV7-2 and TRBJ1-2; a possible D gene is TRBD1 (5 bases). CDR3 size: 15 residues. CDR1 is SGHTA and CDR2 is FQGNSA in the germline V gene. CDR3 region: CASSLGQGGRYGYTF. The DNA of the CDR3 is TGTGCCAGCAGTTTAGGACAAGGCGGCAGATATGGCTACACCTTC. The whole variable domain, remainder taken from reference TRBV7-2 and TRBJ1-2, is GAGVSQSPSNKVTEKGKDVELRCDPISGHTALYWYRQSLGQGLEFLIYFQGNSAPDKSGLPSDRFSAERTGGSVSTLTIQRTQQEDSAVYLCASSLGQGGRYGYTFGSGTRLTVV.

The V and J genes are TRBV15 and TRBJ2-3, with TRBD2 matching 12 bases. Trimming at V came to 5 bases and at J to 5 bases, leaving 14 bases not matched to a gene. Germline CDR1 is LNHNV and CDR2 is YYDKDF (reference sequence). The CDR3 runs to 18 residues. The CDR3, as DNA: TGTGCCACCAGCGGACTAGCGGGGATAGGGGGCGGCGGAGATACGCAGTATTTT. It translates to CATSGLAGIGGGGDTQYF.

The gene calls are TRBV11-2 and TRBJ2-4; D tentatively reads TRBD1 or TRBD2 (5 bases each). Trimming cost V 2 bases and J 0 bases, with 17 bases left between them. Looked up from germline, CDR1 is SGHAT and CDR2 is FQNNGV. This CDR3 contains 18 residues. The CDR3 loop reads CASSLLAGPGLAKNIQYF. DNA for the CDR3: TGTGCCAGCAGCTTATTAGCCGGCCCGGGGCTAGCCAAAAACATTCAGTACTTC.

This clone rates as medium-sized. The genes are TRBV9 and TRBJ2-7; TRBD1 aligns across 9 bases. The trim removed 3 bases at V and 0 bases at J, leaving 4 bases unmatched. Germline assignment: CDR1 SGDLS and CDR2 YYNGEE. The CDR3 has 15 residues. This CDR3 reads CASSGGTGISYEQYF. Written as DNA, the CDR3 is TGTGCCAGCAGCGGAGGGACAGGGATCTCCTACGAGCAGTACTTC. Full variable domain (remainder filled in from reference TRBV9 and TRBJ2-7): DSGVTQTPKHLITATGQRVTLRCSPRSGDLSVYWYQQSLDQGLQFLIQYYNGEERAKGNILERFSAQQFPDLHSELNLSSLELGDSALYFCASSGGTGISYEQYFGPGTRLTVT.

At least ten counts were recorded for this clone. The CDR3 sequence is CASSVPPDDLDQPQHF. The CDR3 bases are TGTGCCAGCAGTGTACCCCCGGACGATCTGGATCAGCCCCAGCATTTT. The J gene is TRBJ1-5, the V gene TRBV2; no reliable D call. Germline assignment: CDR1 SNHLY and CDR2 FYNNEI. The CDR3 covers 16 residues. Trimming shortened V by 4 bases and J by 5 bases, and 18 bases separated the two germline ends.

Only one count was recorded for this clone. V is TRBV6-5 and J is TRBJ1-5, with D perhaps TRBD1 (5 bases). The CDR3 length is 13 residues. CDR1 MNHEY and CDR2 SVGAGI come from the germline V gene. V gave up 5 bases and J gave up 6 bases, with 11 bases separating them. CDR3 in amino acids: CASSRRGGQPQHF. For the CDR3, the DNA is TGTGCCAGCAGTCGACGGGGCGGTCAGCCCCAGCATTTT.

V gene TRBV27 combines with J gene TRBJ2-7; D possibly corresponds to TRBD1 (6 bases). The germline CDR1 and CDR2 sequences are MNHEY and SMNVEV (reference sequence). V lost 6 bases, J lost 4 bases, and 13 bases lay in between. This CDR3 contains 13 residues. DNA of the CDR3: TGTGCCAGCAGACCCACAGGGATTTACGAGCAGTACTTC. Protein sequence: CASRPTGIYEQYF.

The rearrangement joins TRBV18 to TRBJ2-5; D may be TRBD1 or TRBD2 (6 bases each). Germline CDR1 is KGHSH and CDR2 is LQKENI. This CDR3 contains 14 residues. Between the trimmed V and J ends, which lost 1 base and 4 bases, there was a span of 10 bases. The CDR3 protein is CASSPRGAGETQYF. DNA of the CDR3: TGTGCCAGCTCACCACGGGGGGCCGGAGAGACCCAGTACTTC.

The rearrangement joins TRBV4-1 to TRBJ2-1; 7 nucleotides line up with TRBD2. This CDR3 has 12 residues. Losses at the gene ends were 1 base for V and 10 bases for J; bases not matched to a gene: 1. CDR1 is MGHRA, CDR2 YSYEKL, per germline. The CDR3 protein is CASSQASGEQFF. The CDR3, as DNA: TGCGCCAGCAGCCAAGCTAGCGGCGAGCAGTTCTTC.

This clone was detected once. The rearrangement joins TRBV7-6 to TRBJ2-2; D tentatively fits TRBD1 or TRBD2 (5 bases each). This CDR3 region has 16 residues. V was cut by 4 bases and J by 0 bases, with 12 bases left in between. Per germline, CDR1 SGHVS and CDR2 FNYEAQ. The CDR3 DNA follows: TGTGCCAGCAGCTCGATAGGGGACGCGAACACCGGGGAGCTGTTTTTT. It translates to CASSSIGDANTGELFF.

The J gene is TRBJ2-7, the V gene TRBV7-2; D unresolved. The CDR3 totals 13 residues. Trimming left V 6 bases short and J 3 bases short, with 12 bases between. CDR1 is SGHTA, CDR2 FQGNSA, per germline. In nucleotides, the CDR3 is TGTGCCAGCAGTTACATCGGTAGCTACGAGCAGTACTTC. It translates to CASSYIGSYEQYF.

The CDR3 spells CASSPPRTGIQDNEQFF. The CDR3 DNA follows: TGTGCCAGCTCACCACCGAGGACAGGCATACAAGACAATGAGCAGTTCTTC. V is TRBV18 and J is TRBJ2-1; 7 bases agree with TRBD1. The CDR3 runs to 17 residues. The germline V gene encodes CDR1 KGHSH and CDR2 LQKENI. Unmatched junction bases numbered 10, after V lost 0 bases and J lost 5 bases.